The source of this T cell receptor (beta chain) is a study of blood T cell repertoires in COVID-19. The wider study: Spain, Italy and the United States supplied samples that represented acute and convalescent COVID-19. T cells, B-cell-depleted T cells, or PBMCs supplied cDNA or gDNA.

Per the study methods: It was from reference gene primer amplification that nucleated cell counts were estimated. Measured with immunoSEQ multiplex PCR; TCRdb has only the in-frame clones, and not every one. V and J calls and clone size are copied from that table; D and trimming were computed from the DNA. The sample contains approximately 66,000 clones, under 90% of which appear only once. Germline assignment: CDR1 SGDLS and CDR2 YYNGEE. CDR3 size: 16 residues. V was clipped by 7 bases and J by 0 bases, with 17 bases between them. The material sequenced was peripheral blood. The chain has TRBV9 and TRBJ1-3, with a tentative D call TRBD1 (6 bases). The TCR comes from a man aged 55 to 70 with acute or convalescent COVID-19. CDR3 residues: CASGPPQGTSGNTIYF. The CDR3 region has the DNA TGTGCCAGCGGACCTCCACAGGGAACCTCTGGAAACACCATATATTTT.